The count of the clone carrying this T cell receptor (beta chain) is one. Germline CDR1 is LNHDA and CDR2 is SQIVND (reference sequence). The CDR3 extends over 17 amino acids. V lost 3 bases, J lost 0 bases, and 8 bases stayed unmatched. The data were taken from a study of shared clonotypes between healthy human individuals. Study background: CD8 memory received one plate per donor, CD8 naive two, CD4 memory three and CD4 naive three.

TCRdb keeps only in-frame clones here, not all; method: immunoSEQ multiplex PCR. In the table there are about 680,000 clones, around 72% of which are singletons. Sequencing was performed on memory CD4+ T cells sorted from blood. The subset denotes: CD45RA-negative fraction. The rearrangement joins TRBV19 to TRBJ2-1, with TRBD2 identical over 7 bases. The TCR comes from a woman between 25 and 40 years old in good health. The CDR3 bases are TGTGCCAGTAGTATCGGCCGTCAGCGGGGCTCCTACAATGAGCAGTTCTTC. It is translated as CASSIGRQRGSYNEQFF.